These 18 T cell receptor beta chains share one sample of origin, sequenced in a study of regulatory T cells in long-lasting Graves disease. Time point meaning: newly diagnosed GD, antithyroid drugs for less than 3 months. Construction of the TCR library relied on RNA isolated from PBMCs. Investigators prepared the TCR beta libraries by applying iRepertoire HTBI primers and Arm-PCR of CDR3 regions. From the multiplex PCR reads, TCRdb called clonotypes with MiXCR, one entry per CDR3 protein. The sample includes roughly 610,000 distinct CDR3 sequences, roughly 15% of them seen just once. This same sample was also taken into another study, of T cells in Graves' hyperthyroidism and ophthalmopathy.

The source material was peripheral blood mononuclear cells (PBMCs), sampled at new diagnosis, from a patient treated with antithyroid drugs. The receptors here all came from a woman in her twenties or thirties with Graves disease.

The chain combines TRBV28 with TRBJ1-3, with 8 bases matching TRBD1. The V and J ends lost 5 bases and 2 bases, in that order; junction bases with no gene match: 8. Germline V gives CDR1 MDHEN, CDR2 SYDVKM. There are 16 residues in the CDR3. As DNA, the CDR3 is TGTGCCAGCAGTCCAACCGCAGGGGGCCCTGGAAACACCATATATTTT. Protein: CASSPTAGGPGNTIYF.

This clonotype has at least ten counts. The CDR3 protein is CASSPTSDYRETQYF. The CDR3 DNA reads as TGTGCCAGCAGTCCGACTAGCGATTATAGGGAGACCCAGTACTTC. The J gene is TRBJ2-5, the V gene TRBV28, with 8 bases lining up with TRBD2. Germline trimming cut 5 bases from V and 5 bases from J; bases unmatched to any gene: 10. Germline loops: CDR1 MDHEN, CDR2 SYDVKM. This CDR3 spans 15 amino acids.

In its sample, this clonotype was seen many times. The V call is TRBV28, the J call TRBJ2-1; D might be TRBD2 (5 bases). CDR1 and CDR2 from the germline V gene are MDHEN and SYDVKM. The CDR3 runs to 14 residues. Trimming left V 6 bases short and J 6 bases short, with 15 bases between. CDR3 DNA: TGTGCCAGCAGGGACTCCCAGAGCGGCAATGAGCAGTTCTTC. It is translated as CASRDSQSGNEQFF.

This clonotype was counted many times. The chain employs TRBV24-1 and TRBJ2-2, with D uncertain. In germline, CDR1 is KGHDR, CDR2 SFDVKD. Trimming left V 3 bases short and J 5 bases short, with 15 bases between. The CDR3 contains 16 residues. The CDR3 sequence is CATSDPSPDQTGELFF. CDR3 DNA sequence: TGTGCCACCAGTGATCCGTCTCCCGACCAAACCGGGGAGCTGTTTTTT.

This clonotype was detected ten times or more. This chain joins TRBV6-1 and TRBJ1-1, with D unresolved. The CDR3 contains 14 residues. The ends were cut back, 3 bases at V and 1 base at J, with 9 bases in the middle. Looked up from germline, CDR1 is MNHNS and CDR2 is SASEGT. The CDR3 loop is CASSDRMGNTEAFF. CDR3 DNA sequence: TGTGCCAGCAGTGACCGAATGGGGAACACTGAAGCTTTCTTT.

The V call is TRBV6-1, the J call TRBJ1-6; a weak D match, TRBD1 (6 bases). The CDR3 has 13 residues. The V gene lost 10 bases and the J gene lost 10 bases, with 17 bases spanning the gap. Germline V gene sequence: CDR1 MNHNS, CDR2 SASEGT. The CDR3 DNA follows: TGTGCCACCCGACAGGACCGGGGGTCACCCCTCCACTTT. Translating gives CATRQDRGSPLHF.

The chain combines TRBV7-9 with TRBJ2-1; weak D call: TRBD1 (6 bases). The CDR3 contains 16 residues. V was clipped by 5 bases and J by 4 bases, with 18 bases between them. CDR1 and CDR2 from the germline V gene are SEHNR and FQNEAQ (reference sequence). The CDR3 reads CASSPEWTVLYNEQFF. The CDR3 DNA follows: TGTGCCAGCAGCCCTGAGTGGACAGTGCTATACAATGAGCAGTTCTTC.

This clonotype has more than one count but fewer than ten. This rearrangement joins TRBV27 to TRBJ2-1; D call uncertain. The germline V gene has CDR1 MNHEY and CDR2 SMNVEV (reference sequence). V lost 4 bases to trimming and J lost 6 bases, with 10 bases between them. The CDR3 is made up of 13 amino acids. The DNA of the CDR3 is TGTGCCAGCAGTTCGCCGAGGATCAATGAGCAGTTCTTC. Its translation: CASSSPRINEQFF.

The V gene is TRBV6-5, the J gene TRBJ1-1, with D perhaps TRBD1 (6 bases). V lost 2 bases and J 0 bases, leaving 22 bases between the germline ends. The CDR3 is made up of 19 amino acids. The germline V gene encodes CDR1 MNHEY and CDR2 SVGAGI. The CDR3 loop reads CASSYRQSGQITMNTEAFF. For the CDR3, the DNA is TGTGCCAGCAGTTACCGGCAATCCGGACAGATCACCATGAACACTGAAGCTTTCTTT.

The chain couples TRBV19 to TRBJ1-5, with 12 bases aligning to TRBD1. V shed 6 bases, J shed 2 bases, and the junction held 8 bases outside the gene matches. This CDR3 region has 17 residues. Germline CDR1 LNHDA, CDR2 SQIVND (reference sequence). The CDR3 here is CASSPRDRGRRNQPQHF. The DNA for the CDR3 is TGTGCCAGTAGCCCGCGGGACAGGGGGCGACGCAATCAGCCCCAGCATTTT. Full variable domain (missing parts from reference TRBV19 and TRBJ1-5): DGGITQSPKYLFRKEGQNVTLSCEQNLNHDAMYWYRQDPGQGLRLIYYSQIVNDFQKGDIAEGYSVSREKKESFPLTVTSAQKNPTAFYLCASSPRDRGRRNQPQHFGDGTRLSIL.

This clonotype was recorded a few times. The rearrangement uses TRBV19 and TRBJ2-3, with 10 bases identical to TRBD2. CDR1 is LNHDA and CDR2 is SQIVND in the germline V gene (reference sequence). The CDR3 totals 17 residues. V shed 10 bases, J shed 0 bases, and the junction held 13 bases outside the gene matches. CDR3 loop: CATSPGGLATSTDTQYF. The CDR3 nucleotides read TGTGCCACCAGTCCCGGGGGACTAGCGACTAGCACAGATACGCAGTATTTT. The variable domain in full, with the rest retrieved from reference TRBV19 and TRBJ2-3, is DGGITQSPKYLFRKEGQNVTLSCEQNLNHDAMYWYRQDPGQGLRLIYYSQIVNDFQKGDIAEGYSVSREKKESFPLTVTSAQKNPTAFYLCATSPGGLATSTDTQYFGPGTRLTVL.

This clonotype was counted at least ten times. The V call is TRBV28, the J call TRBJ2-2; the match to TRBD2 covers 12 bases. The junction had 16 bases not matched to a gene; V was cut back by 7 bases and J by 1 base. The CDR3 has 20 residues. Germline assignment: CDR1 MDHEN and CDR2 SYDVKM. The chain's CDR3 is CASKGSGLAGGPRNTGELFF. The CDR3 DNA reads TGTGCCAGCAAAGGGAGTGGGCTAGCGGGAGGGCCTCGGAACACCGGGGAGCTGTTTTTT. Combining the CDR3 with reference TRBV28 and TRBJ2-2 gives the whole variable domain DVKVTQSSRYLVKRTGEKVFLECVQDMDHENMFWYRQDPGLGLRLIYFSYDVKMKEKGDIPEGYSVSREKKERFSLILESASTNQTSMYLCASKGSGLAGGPRNTGELFFGEGSRLTVL.

Here the CDR3 reads CASSESGVQVGHF. CDR3 nucleotide sequence: TGTGCCAGCAGTGAATCAGGTGTCCAGGTTGGGCATTTT. The rearrangement joins TRBV6-1 to TRBJ1-5; D call uncertain. Germline CDR1 MNHNS, CDR2 SASEGT. Trimming took off 2 bases at V and 15 bases at J, with 17 bases between the two ends. The CDR3 contains 13 residues.

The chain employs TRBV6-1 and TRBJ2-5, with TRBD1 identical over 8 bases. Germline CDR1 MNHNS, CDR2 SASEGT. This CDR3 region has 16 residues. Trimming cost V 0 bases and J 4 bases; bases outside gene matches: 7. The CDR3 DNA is TGTGCCAGCAGTGAAGCGCTGGAGACAGGGGTAGAGACCCAGTACTTC. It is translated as CASSEALETGVETQYF.

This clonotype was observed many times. CDR3 nucleotides: TGTGCCAGTCGTCTTGACAGCCGTGGGAGACCCCTCCACTTT. Amino acid sequence: CASRLDSRGRPLHF. This chain connects TRBV28 to TRBJ1-6, with D maybe TRBD1 (5 bases). Germline CDR1 and CDR2: MDHEN and SYDVKM. This CDR3 contains 14 residues. The V end lost 9 bases, the J end lost 12 bases, and 21 bases lay between the germline ends.

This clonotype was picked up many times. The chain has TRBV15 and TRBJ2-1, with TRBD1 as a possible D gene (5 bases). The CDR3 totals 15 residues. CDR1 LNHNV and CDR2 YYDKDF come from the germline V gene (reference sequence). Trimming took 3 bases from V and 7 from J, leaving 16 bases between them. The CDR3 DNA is TGTGCCACCAGCAGCCCTTCGGCAGGGCGGAATGAGCAGTTCTTC. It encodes CATSSPSAGRNEQFF.

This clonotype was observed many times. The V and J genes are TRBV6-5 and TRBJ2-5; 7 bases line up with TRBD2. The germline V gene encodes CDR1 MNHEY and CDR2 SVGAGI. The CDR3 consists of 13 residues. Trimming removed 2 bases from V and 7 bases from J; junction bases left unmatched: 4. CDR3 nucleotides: TGTGCCAGCAGTTACGAGGGACTACCGACCCAGTACTTC. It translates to CASSYEGLPTQYF.

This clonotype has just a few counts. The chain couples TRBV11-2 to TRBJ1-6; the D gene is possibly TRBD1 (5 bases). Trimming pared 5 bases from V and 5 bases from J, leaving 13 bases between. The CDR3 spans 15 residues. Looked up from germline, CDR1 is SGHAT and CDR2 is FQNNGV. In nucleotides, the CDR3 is TGTGCCAGCAGCCAAAACAGGAGGAATAATTCACCCCTCCACTTT. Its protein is CASSQNRRNNSPLHF.